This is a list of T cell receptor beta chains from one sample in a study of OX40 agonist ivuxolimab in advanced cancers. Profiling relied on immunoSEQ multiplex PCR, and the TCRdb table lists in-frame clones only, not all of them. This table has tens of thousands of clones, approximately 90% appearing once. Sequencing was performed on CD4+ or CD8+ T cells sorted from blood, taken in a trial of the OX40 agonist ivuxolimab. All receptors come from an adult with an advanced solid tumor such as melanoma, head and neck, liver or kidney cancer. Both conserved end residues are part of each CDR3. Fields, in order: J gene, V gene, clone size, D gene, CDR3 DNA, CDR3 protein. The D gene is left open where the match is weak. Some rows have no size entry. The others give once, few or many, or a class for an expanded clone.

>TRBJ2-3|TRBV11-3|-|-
TGTGCCAGCAGCCAACAATCCCACGATACGCAGTATTTT
CASSQQSHDTQYF
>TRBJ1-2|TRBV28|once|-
TGTGCCAGCAGCCCCTTCGGACAGTTCTACACCTTC
CASSPFGQFYTF
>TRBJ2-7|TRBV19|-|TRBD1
TGTGCCAGTAGCGATCCGGGACAGATCTACGAGCAGTACTTC
CASSDPGQIYEQYF
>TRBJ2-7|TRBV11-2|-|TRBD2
TGTGCCAGCAGCTTAGAATCTAGCGGGTTTCCCTACGAGCAGTACTTC
CASSLESSGFPYEQYF
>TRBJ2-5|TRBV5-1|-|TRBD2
TGCGCCAGCAGCACGCGGACTAGCGGGAGGGCCGGGGAGACCCAGTACTTC
CASSTRTSGRAGETQYF
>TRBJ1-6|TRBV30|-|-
TGTGCCTACACGGGCAGGGTGGATTCACCCCTCCACTTT
CAYTGRVDSPLHF
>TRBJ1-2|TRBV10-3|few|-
TGTGCCATCAGTGAGAAGACAGGCTATGGCTACACCTTC
CAISEKTGYGYTF
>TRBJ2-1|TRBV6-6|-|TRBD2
TGTGCCAGCAGCTCCGGACTAGCGGGGAAAAATGAGCAGTTCTTC
CASSSGLAGKNEQFF
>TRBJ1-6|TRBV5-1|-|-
TGCGCCAGCAGCTTGGAGTCGGGGGACTCACCCCTCCACTTT
CASSLESGDSPLHF
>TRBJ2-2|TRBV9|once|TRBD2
TGTGCCAGCAGCGGGTGGGGAGGGAGTAGAAGGACCGGGGAGCTGTTTTTT
CASSGWGGSRRTGELFF
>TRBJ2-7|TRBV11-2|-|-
TGTGCCAGCAGCGGATCGGGAGTCGAGCAGTACTTC
CASSGSGVEQYF
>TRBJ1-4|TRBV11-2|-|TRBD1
TGTGCCAGCAGCTTAGTTGGGACAGTGAGTAATGAAAAACTGTTTTTT
CASSLVGTVSNEKLFF
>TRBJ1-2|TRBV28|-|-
TGTGCCAGCAGTCCCACCCTGAGAGCTAACTATGGCTACACCTTC
CASSPTLRANYGYTF
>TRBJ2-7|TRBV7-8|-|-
TGTGCCAGCAGCCTCACTAGATCTGCGAGCGAGCAGTACTTC
CASSLTRSASEQYF
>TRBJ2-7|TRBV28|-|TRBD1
TGTGCCATCCAGGCAGGGGGCCCCTACGAGCAGTACTTC
CAIQAGGPYEQYF
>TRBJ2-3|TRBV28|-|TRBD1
TGTGCCAGCACCCCCCTTCCTTCCGGGGACAGGGTCCCCGTAGATACGCAGTATTTT
CASTPLPSGDRVPVDTQYF
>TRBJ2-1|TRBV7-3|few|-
TGTGCCAGCAGCCCAGCTGGCGGACACTCCTACAATGAGCAGTTCTTC
CASSPAGGHSYNEQFF
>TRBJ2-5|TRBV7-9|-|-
TGTGCCAGCAGCTTAGCGGAGGGGGGGACGGAGACCCAGTACTTC
CASSLAEGGTETQYF
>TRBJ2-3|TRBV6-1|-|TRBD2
TGTGCCAGCAGTGATGGACTAGCTTGGTCAGATACGCAGTATTTT
CASSDGLAWSDTQYF
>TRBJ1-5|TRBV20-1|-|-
TGCAGTGCCGGGACTCAGCCCCAGCATTTT
CSAGTQPQHF
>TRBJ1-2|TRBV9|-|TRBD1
TGTGCCAGCAGCGCGGGACAGGGAAACTATGGCTACACCTTC
CASSAGQGNYGYTF
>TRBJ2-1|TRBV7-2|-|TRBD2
TGTGCCAGCAGCTTCGGCGGGGTAGCGGGGGGCCCAATAATCTTC
CASSFGGVAGGPIIF
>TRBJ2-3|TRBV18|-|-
TGTGCCAGCTTGACGGGACTCACCACAGATACGCAGTATTTT
CASLTGLTTDTQYF
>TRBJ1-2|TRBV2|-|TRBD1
TGTGCCAGCAGTCGAGGGGGCGCAGGCTATGGCTACACCTTC
CASSRGGAGYGYTF
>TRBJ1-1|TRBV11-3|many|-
TGTGCCAGCAGCTTAGATGGCACGAACACTGAAGCTTTCTTT
CASSLDGTNTEAFF
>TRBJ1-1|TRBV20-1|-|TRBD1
TGCAGTGGGGAGGGGGCCACTGAAGCTTTCTTT
CSGEGATEAFF
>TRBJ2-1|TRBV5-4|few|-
TGTGCCAGCAGGGCGGACTTTGGAAATAATGAGCAGTTCTTC
CASRADFGNNEQFF
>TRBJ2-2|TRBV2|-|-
TGTGCCAGCAGTGAGCTATTGAAGGGTTTCAACACCGGGGAGCTGTTTTTT
CASSELLKGFNTGELFF
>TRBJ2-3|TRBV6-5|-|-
TGTGCCAGCAGCCAAAGGGGAGATACGCAGTATTTT
CASSQRGDTQYF
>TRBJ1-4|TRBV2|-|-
TGTGCCAGCATACGGGTAGGGGATGAAAAACTGTTTTTT
CASIRVGDEKLFF
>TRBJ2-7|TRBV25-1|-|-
TGTGCCAGCAGTCCCTCCCGGGGATGGAGCTACGAGCAGTACTTC
CASSPSRGWSYEQYF
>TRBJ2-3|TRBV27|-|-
TGTGCCAGCAGTTTATCGGCACAGACAAAAGATACGCAGTATTTT
CASSLSAQTKDTQYF
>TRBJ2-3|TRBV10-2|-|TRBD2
TGCGCCAGCAGTGAGGCGACTTCTCTAGCGGGGGTTATGGAAGATACGCAGTATTTT
CASSEATSLAGVMEDTQYF
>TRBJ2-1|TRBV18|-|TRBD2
TGTGCCAGCTCAACACCGGGACTAGCGGGGGGAAATGAGCAGTTCTTC
CASSTPGLAGGNEQFF